This is a list of T cell receptor beta chains from one sample in a study of blood T cell repertoires in COVID-19. Measured with immunoSEQ multiplex PCR; TCRdb has only the in-frame clones, and not every one. The sample records over 14,000 clones, approximately 90% being singletons. Sequenced sample: peripheral blood. The source of these receptors is a human donor in a cohort sampled during active COVID-19. Each CDR3 is given without its conserved first and last residue.

CDR3 length: 13; V gene: TRBV23-1; J gene: TRBJ1-5; CDR3 protein: ASSQHPGADQPQH
CDR3 length: 13; V gene: TRBV10-3; J gene: TRBJ2-7; CDR3 protein: AISESASGIYEQY
CDR3 length: 10; V gene: TRBV11-2; J gene: TRBJ2-1; CDR3 protein: ASGGGSHEQF
CDR3 length: 13; V gene: TRBV19; J gene: TRBJ1-1; CDR3 protein: ASTPPGDLTPEAF
CDR3 length: 11; V gene: TRBV6-4; J gene: TRBJ1-1; CDR3 protein: ASSRTENTEAF
CDR3 length: 10; V gene: TRBV21-1; J gene: TRBJ2-7; CDR3 protein: ASWPRGEEQY
CDR3 length: 15; V gene: TRBV4-1; J gene: TRBJ1-2; CDR3 protein: ASSQDGTAHFSYGYT
CDR3 length: 14; V gene: TRBV15; J gene: TRBJ2-4; CDR3 protein: ATSRDRGGILNIQY
CDR3 length: 17; V gene: TRBV28; J gene: TRBJ1-2; CDR3 protein: ASSLFSMGLIPDNYGYT
CDR3 length: 14; V gene: TRBV19; J gene: TRBJ2-3; CDR3 protein: ASSIPASSRADTQY
CDR3 length: 14; V gene: TRBV20-1; J gene: TRBJ2-7; CDR3 protein: SASGGLTSQSYEQY
CDR3 length: 14; V gene: TRBV2; J gene: TRBJ2-2; CDR3 protein: ASSPNLAEATGELF
CDR3 length: 11; V gene: TRBV28; J gene: TRBJ1-1; CDR3 protein: ASSDREGLHAF
CDR3 length: 13; V gene: TRBV2; J gene: TRBJ1-1; CDR3 protein: ASSEAQGSDTEAF
CDR3 length: 14; V gene: TRBV6-6; J gene: TRBJ1-6; CDR3 protein: ASSLTGARGISPLH
CDR3 length: 13; V gene: TRBV5-1; J gene: TRBJ2-7; CDR3 protein: ASSLGDSSSYEQY
CDR3 length: 12; V gene: TRBV7-2; J gene: TRBJ2-2; CDR3 protein: ASSFQRYTGELF
CDR3 length: 14; V gene: TRBV5-1; J gene: TRBJ1-1; CDR3 protein: ASSLEGTGWRAEAF
CDR3 length: 12; V gene: TRBV30; J gene: TRBJ2-1; CDR3 protein: AWRRSGRASEQF
CDR3 length: 13; V gene: TRBV5-1; J gene: TRBJ1-6; CDR3 protein: ASSLALGANSPLH
CDR3 length: 16; V gene: TRBV19; J gene: TRBJ2-2; CDR3 protein: ASSAVTGTIVSTGELF
CDR3 length: 13; V gene: TRBV5-1; J gene: TRBJ2-1; CDR3 protein: ASSFGGSSYNEQF
CDR3 length: 12; V gene: TRBV2; J gene: TRBJ1-5; CDR3 protein: ASRQNRIDQPQH
CDR3 length: 13; V gene: TRBV2; J gene: TRBJ2-5; CDR3 protein: ASSEQLAGVETQY
CDR3 length: 13; V gene: TRBV4-2; J gene: TRBJ2-1; CDR3 protein: ASSPSGSSYNEQF
CDR3 length: 11; V gene: TRBV28; J gene: TRBJ2-7; CDR3 protein: ASGNGGQMVQY
CDR3 length: 12; V gene: TRBV5-1; J gene: TRBJ2-5; CDR3 protein: ASSLGQKQETQY
CDR3 length: 13; V gene: TRBV28; J gene: TRBJ1-4; CDR3 protein: ASSSPGQLNEKLF
CDR3 length: 13; V gene: TRBV5-6; J gene: TRBJ2-3; CDR3 protein: ASSLFSGPTDTQY
CDR3 length: 13; V gene: TRBV6-5; J gene: TRBJ2-1; CDR3 protein: ASSYFLAAYNEQF
CDR3 length: 12; V gene: TRBV28; J gene: TRBJ2-3; CDR3 protein: ATRTSGRTDTQY
CDR3 length: 12; V gene: TRBV4-1; J gene: TRBJ2-5; CDR3 protein: ASSTVPGQETQY
CDR3 length: 13; V gene: TRBV11-2; J gene: TRBJ2-5; CDR3 protein: ASSPGTSGKQTQY
CDR3 length: 10; V gene: TRBV11-2; J gene: TRBJ2-1; CDR3 protein: ASSPGGYEQF
CDR3 length: 12; V gene: TRBV7-2; J gene: TRBJ1-1; CDR3 protein: ASSLQGAATEAF
CDR3 length: 13; V gene: TRBV11-3; J gene: TRBJ2-3; CDR3 protein: ASSPPRGLGDTQY
CDR3 length: 12; V gene: TRBV9; J gene: TRBJ2-2; CDR3 protein: ASSVIGNTGELF
CDR3 length: 13; V gene: TRBV23-1; J gene: TRBJ2-5; CDR3 protein: ASSRSLAAQETQY
CDR3 length: 11; V gene: TRBV27; J gene: TRBJ2-7; CDR3 protein: ASSLGGSYEQY
CDR3 length: 13; V gene: TRBV7-2; J gene: TRBJ2-1; CDR3 protein: ASSFGLAIYNEQF
CDR3 length: 14; V gene: TRBV28; J gene: TRBJ1-5; CDR3 protein: ASRRRGWFEDQPQH
CDR3 length: 13; V gene: TRBV30; J gene: TRBJ2-2; CDR3 protein: AWSGGGTNTGELF
CDR3 length: 10; V gene: TRBV24-1; J gene: TRBJ2-7; CDR3 protein: ATSDTNYEQY
CDR3 length: 12; V gene: TRBV18; J gene: TRBJ2-2; CDR3 protein: ASSPPADTGELF
CDR3 length: 11; V gene: TRBV7-9; J gene: TRBJ2-5; CDR3 protein: ASSPGQGETQY
CDR3 length: 12; V gene: TRBV6-5; J gene: TRBJ2-2; CDR3 protein: ASRRTANTGELF
CDR3 length: 17; V gene: TRBV6-4; J gene: TRBJ2-7; CDR3 protein: ASRLREKLMSITSYEQY
CDR3 length: 9; V gene: TRBV6-1; J gene: TRBJ2-7; CDR3 protein: ASSEVGQAD
CDR3 length: 14; V gene: TRBV4-2; J gene: TRBJ1-3; CDR3 protein: ASSQGHHKKADTIY
CDR3 length: 13; V gene: TRBV24-1; J gene: TRBJ2-3; CDR3 protein: ATSDLTGSTDTQY
CDR3 length: 13; V gene: TRBV5-1; J gene: TRBJ1-2; CDR3 protein: ASSIRDNPNYGYT
CDR3 length: 13; V gene: TRBV19; J gene: TRBJ2-3; CDR3 protein: ASSVTGGPVDTQY